The clone carrying this T cell receptor (beta chain) appeared once. Its antigen is unknown. The sample is drawn from a study of shared clonotypes between healthy human individuals. Study-level findings and limits: Measured sharing among donors was expected to vary with sequencing depth. A reduction in generation probabilities was seen for non-shared clonotypes relative to those shared by all four donors.

Germline lookup yields CDR1 SNHLY and CDR2 FYNNEI. After removal of 4 bases from V and 5 bases from J, the junction contained 7 bases not matched to a gene. The CDR3 consists of 15 residues. Clones were read by immunoSEQ multiplex PCR, and TCRdb kept only the in-frame ones, dropping some. The sample holds millions of clones, over 85% seen once. The receptor comes from a man aged 18 to 30 in good health. Some clones in this sample may be carry-over from other donors' samples. Sequencing used naive CD4+ T cells from PBMCs. The subset here: CD45RA+ positively selected. V usage is TRBV2 and J usage is TRBJ1-4; 7 bases align to TRBD1. The CDR3 here is CASSGSTGPNEKLFF. As DNA, the CDR3 is TGTGCCAGCAGTGGGTCGACAGGGCCGAATGAAAAACTGTTTTTT.